This T cell receptor (beta chain) was retrieved from a study of blood T cells in healthy people across ages. Next came a second PCR, run for roughly 7 to 12 cycles, which used a sample-barcoded 5' primer along with a J-beta primer mix. TCRdb reprocessed the 5' RACE reads via MiXCR and lists one record per CDR3 protein. This table has around 940,000 distinct CDR3 sequences, just over 50% appearing once. The germline V gene has CDR1 GTSNPN and CDR2 SVGIG (reference sequence). The CDR3 runs 13 residues. V lost 4 bases, J lost 10 bases, and 16 bases lay in between. The V and J genes are TRBV30 and TRBJ2-2; perhaps D is TRBD1 or TRBD2 (6 bases each). This sequence originates from a woman between 55 and 75 years old in good health. Material for sequencing was blood. The CDR3 region has the DNA TGTGCCTGGATCACTGCGGGGACAAAGGAGCTGTTTTTT. Its protein product is CAWITAGTKELFF.